This T cell receptor beta chain is from a study of shared clonotypes between healthy human individuals. The wider study: The cohort had two women and a few men, ages 18 to 49.

Comments on this clone: Other DNA sequences in the sample encode the same CDR3.

Sequencing was performed with immunoSEQ multiplex PCR; in TCRdb, only in-frame clones are kept and a portion is missing. This table holds about 1 million clones, 75% found once. Germline CDR1 and CDR2: SNHLY and FYNNEI. Trimming pared 4 bases from V and 2 bases from J, leaving 11 bases between. The CDR3 is 15 residues long. V usage is TRBV2 and J usage is TRBJ2-2; D is undetermined. Sequenced input: memory CD4+ T cells sorted from blood. Stated subset: CD45RA-negative fraction. This receptor was identified in a man aged 18 to 30 in good health. The CDR3 nucleotides are TGTGCCAGCAGTGTTCGGCAGGCCAACACCGGGGAGCTGTTTTTT. It encodes CASSVRQANTGELFF.